The T cell receptor (beta chain) described here comes from a study of control samples from healthy donors and cancer patients. V was pared by 3 bases and J by 6 bases, with 6 bases between. The CDR3 is 11 residues long. Germline CDR1 and CDR2: SNHLY and FYNNEI. Clones were sequenced by immunoSEQ multiplex PCR, and TCRdb holds only the in-frame ones, with some missing. Found here are some 200,000 clones, about nine tenths of them singletons; the top ten hold approximately 1.4%. This clonotype was sampled from a woman in her 30s in good health. The chain combines TRBV2 with TRBJ2-7; unclear D gene. The sample comprised blood. The CDR3 DNA is TGTGCCAGCAGTGATACGTTCGAGCAGTACTTC. Translating gives CASSDTFEQYF.